Following are 3 T cell receptor beta chains from one sample sequenced in a study of T cell responses to AZD1222 COVID-19 vaccine. Assay: immunoSEQ multiplex PCR; the TCRdb copy retains only in-frame clones and omits some. The sample shows roughly 99,000 clones, 87% of them seen only once. Source: peripheral blood, taken on day 0 of AZD1222 vaccination. The receptors shown here come from an adult in good health.

The rearrangement joins TRBV19 to TRBJ1-1; D is perhaps TRBD1 (5 bases). Germline V gene lookup returns CDR1 LNHDA and CDR2 SQIVND (reference sequence). The CDR3 extends over 14 amino acids. The V end lost 8 bases, the J end lost 4 bases, and 17 bases lay between the germline ends. The CDR3 DNA reads TGTGCCAGTCTTATCCGGGGCTCAGGCACTGAAGCTTTCTTT. It specifies CASLIRGSGTEAFF.

V is TRBV5-6 and J is TRBJ1-6; maybe TRBD1 (6 bases). The ends were cut back, 4 bases at V and 6 bases at J, with 23 bases in the middle. Germline loops: CDR1 SGHDT, CDR2 YYEEEE. The length of the CDR3 is 18 residues. The CDR3: CASSLIRLTGRTNSPLHF. The DNA of the CDR3 is TGTGCCAGCAGCCTTATCAGACTCACAGGGCGAACTAATTCACCCCTCCACTTT.

This clone was found once. The gene calls are TRBV19 and TRBJ2-1, with 9 bases matching TRBD1. Germline assignment: CDR1 LNHDA and CDR2 SQIVND (reference sequence). Trimming at V came to 9 bases and at J to 6 bases, leaving 12 bases not matched to a gene. The CDR3 runs 15 residues. This CDR3 reads CASSTAGTGTNEQFF. The CDR3 DNA reads TGTGCCAGCTCAACCGCCGGGACAGGGACCAATGAGCAGTTCTTC.